The rows below give T cell receptor beta chains drawn from one sample of a study of blood T cell repertoires in COVID-19. Assay used: immunoSEQ multiplex PCR; TCRdb lists only in-frame clones, some missing. The table records approximately 59,000 clones, about 81% of them present only once. Sequencing was done on a sample of peripheral blood. The origin of the receptors is a man older than 75 with acute or convalescent COVID-19. CDR3s include the opening cysteine and the closing phenylalanine or tryptophan. The D gene is left open where the match is weak. Where a row states a size, it is once, few, many or the class of an expanded clone; other rows omit it.

TRBJ2-5,-,-,TRBV21-1,TGTGCCAGCAGCCCTAGAACGGACAGGTTAAGGCAAGAGACCCAGTACTTC,CASSPRTDRLRQETQYF
TRBJ1-6,-,TRBD1,TRBV6-6,TGTGCCATCCAAGGGGGCTCGTCCTATAATTCACCCCTCCACTTT,CAIQGGSSYNSPLHF
TRBJ2-1,-,TRBD2,TRBV29-1,TGCAGCGCCAGCGGGGGGGCCGGGTATGAGCAGTTCTTC,CSASGGAGYEQFF
TRBJ2-1,-,-,TRBV24-1,TGTGCCACCAGTGACCCCGGCAATGAGCAGTTCTTC,CATSDPGNEQFF
TRBJ2-2,-,-,TRBV5-1,TGCGCCAGCAGCTTGACCACTCTCGCGAACACCGGGGAGCTGTTTTTT,CASSLTTLANTGELFF
TRBJ2-7,-,TRBD2,TRBV7-2,TGTGCCAGCAGCCCGACTAGCGGGGGAACCTACGAGCAGTACTTC,CASSPTSGGTYEQYF
TRBJ2-7,-,TRBD2,TRBV7-3,TGTGCCAGCAGCCCGCCGGGACTACGCGAGCAGTACTTC,CASSPPGLREQYF
TRBJ1-1,few,-,TRBV7-2,TGTGCCAGCAGCACCAGGACTAACACTGAAGCTTTCTTT,CASSTRTNTEAFF
TRBJ2-3,-,TRBD1,TRBV20-1,TGCAGTGCTGACCGGGACAGGGTAAAGTATTTT,CSADRDRVKYF
TRBJ1-6,-,-,TRBV4-2,TGTGCCAGCAGCCAAGATGCGAATTCACCCCTCCACTTT,CASSQDANSPLHF
TRBJ1-4,once,-,TRBV3-1/TRBV3-2,TGTGCCAGCAGCCAACTTGAAAAACTGTTTTTT,CASSQLEKLFF
TRBJ2-5,-,-,TRBV6-1,TGTGCCAGCAGTGAAGCGCTCGGGTTCCAAGAGACCCAGTACTTC,CASSEALGFQETQYF
TRBJ2-5,-,TRBD2,TRBV30,TGTGCCTGTTACGGGACTAGCGGAAAAGAGACCCAGTACTTC,CACYGTSGKETQYF
TRBJ2-7,-,-,TRBV6-5,TGTGCCAGCAGACTACAGGGATCCTATTACGAGCAGTACTTC,CASRLQGSYYEQYF
TRBJ1-2,few,TRBD1,TRBV7-3,TGTGCCAGCAGCCCGACAGGGATTAACTATGGCTACACCTTC,CASSPTGINYGYTF
TRBJ1-1,few,TRBD1,TRBV29-1,TGCAGCGTTTATAGGGGGCTAGGAACTGAAGCTTTCTTT,CSVYRGLGTEAFF
TRBJ1-4,-,-,TRBV6-5,TGTGCCAGCAGTTCTACTTATCCCCCGGAAAAACTGTTTTTT,CASSSTYPPEKLFF
TRBJ1-1,once,-,TRBV25-1,TGTGCCAGCAGTGTTCCGGGGAGGGGGGAGGTTGAAGCTTTCTTT,CASSVPGRGEVEAFF